This T cell receptor beta chain was captured in a study of technical replicates of blood from a handful of donors. Data came from immunoSEQ multiplex PCR; TCRdb stores just in-frame clones and leaves some out. The sample yields 78,000 or so clones, approximately 91% seen once. The source of this sequence is a human donor in good health. Sequencing was performed on T cells isolated from PBMCs.

CDR3 loop: CASSQQTGTYYEQYF. The DNA for the CDR3 is TGCGCCAGCAGCCAACAGACAGGGACCTACTACGAGCAGTACTTC. The chain has TRBV4-3 and TRBJ2-7, with 7 bases identical to TRBD1. Losses at the gene ends were 2 bases for V and 3 bases for J; bases not matched to a gene: 7. The CDR3 spans 15 residues. CDR1 LGHNA and CDR2 YSLEER come from the germline V gene.